This T cell receptor beta chain was captured in a study of T cell repertoires in cytomegalovirus infection. In regard to this clonotype: Its matching antigen is unknown.

The length of the CDR3 is 16 residues. CDR1 SGHVS and CDR2 FQNEAQ come from the germline V gene. V shed 0 bases and J shed 0 bases, with 8 bases lying between them. Using its own MiXCR run on the reads, TCRdb lists one record per CDR3 protein. The data show 350,000 to 400,000 distinct CDR3 sequences, with nearly 35% seen just once and roughly 14% held by the top ten. The source was cultured PBMCs, collected from culture after CMV antigen stimulation. This sequence originates from a human donor in good health (CMV status not recorded). Some clones in this sample may be carry-over from other donors' samples. The V gene is TRBV7-8, the J gene TRBJ1-4; a weak D match, TRBD1 (6 bases). CDR3 nucleotide sequence: TGTGCCAGCAGCTTAGCGTACAGGGCAACTAATGAAAAACTGTTTTTT. It codes for CASSLAYRATNEKLFF. Full variable domain (rest looked up from reference TRBV7-8 and TRBJ1-4): GAGVSQSPRYKVAKRGQDVALRCDPISGHVSLFWYQQALGQGPEFLTYFQNEAQLDKSGLPSDRFFAERPEGSVSTLKIQRTQQEDSAVYLCASSLAYRATNEKLFFGSGTQLSVL.